This TCR beta chain comes out of a study of blood T cell repertoires in COVID-19. This CDR3 is built from 16 residues. Trimming removed 3 bases from V and 5 bases from J, with 17 bases in between. Germline loops: CDR1 SGHTA, CDR2 FQGNSA. The table came from immunoSEQ multiplex PCR; TCRdb's copy has only in-frame clones and leaves some out. The sample includes hundreds of thousands of clones, around 90% of them seen just once. The receptor comes from a woman between 18 and 29 years old with acute COVID-19. The rearrangement joins TRBV7-2 to TRBJ2-1, with TRBD1 as a possible D gene (5 bases). The sample consisted of PBMCs or T cells enriched from blood (not recorded which). The CDR3 sequence: CASSFPVQGFHNEQFF. The CDR3 coding sequence is TGTGCCAGCAGCTTTCCGGTCCAGGGCTTCCACAATGAGCAGTTCTTC. Variable domain in full (rest from reference TRBV7-2 and TRBJ2-1): GAGVSQSPSNKVTEKGKDVELRCDPISGHTALYWYRQSLGQGLEFLIYFQGNSAPDKSGLPSDRFSAERTGGSVSTLTIQRTQQEDSAVYLCASSFPVQGFHNEQFFGPGTRLTVL.